These 31 T cell receptor beta chains were all obtained from the same sample, sequenced in a study of beta chain features in type 1 diabetes. TCRB transcripts that were expressed got sequenced, as all of the isolated RNA had been reverse transcribed. Sequenced by immunoSEQ multiplex PCR; TCRdb stores in-frame clones only, minus some. Here the sample spans 970,000 or so clones, roughly 17% being singletons. Material for sequencing was naive CD4+ T cells from blood. The receptors shown here come from a woman between 18 and 29 years old in good health.

The sample holds a few counts of this clone. At one boundary the junction diverges from the germline segment, which might be a read error. The J gene is TRBJ2-1, the V gene TRBV7-7; 7 bases align to TRBD2. The CDR3 has 16 amino acids. Germline CDR1 SSHAT, CDR2 FNYEAQ (reference sequence). The CDR3 here is CASSLARESVWDEQFF. The CDR3 DNA reads as TGTGCTAGCAGCTTAGCGCGGGAGAGCGTCTGGGATGAGCAGTTCTTC.

This clone was seen more than once but under ten times. The chain links TRBV2 to TRBJ2-4, with 7 bases that match TRBD1. The CDR3 runs to 13 residues. Germline values: CDR1 SNHLY, CDR2 FYNNEI. Trimming at V came to 6 bases and at J to 9 bases, leaving 8 bases not matched to a gene. CDR3 nucleotide sequence: TGTGCCAGCAGGAGGGACAGCGTGGGCATTCAGTACTTC. This sequence encodes CASRRDSVGIQYF.

This clone was picked up one time. Other nucleotide sequences in the sample specify the same CDR3. The V gene is TRBV5-1, the J gene TRBJ2-1; D may be TRBD1 (5 bases). Trimming removed 0 bases from V and 4 bases from J, with 14 bases in between. Germline V CDR1 and CDR2: SGHRS, YFSETQ. The CDR3 runs 16 residues. The CDR3, as DNA: TGCGCCAGCAGCTTGGAGTATCAGGGTTCTTACAATGAGCAGTTCTTC. This codes for CASSLEYQGSYNEQFF.

This clone was detected only a few times. The sample holds other DNA sequences that translate to the same CDR3. The V gene is TRBV28, the J gene TRBJ2-7, with unresolved D. This CDR3 has 13 amino acids. CDR1 MDHEN and CDR2 SYDVKM come from the germline V gene. V was shortened by 2 bases and J by 1 base, with 6 bases between the two germline ends. This CDR3 is CASSLIGSYEQYF. CDR3 DNA sequence: TGTGCCAGCAGTTTAATCGGGTCCTACGAGCAGTACTTC.

In this sample, this clone turned up a few times. The genes are TRBV2 and TRBJ2-7, with D tentatively TRBD2 (6 bases). The V and J ends lost 5 bases and 3 bases respectively, with 23 bases between them. The germline V gene encodes CDR1 SNHLY and CDR2 FYNNEI. The CDR3 runs to 17 residues. The CDR3: CASSLNWRAGAFYEQYF. The CDR3 DNA reads as TGTGCCAGCAGTCTCAATTGGAGGGCAGGAGCCTTCTACGAGCAGTACTTC.

The gene calls are TRBV7-8 and TRBJ2-7, with D possibly being TRBD2 (5 bases). This CDR3 region has 15 residues. V was pared by 2 bases and J by 2 bases, with 13 bases between. The germline V gene encodes CDR1 SGHVS and CDR2 FQNEAQ. This chain's CDR3 is CASSLLANPPYEQYF. Written as DNA, the CDR3 is TGTGCCAGCAGCTTATTAGCGAACCCTCCCTACGAGCAGTACTTC.

This clone showed up just a few times. The J gene is TRBJ2-1, the V gene TRBV4-3, with 7 bases aligning to TRBD1. CDR1 and CDR2 (germline): LGHNA, YSLEER. The V gene end was trimmed by 0 bases and the J gene end by 4 bases; junction bases not matched to a gene: 9. The CDR3 consists of 17 residues. In nucleotides, the CDR3 is TGCGCCAGCAGCCAAGATTCCGGGACAGAGAATTACAATGAGCAGTTCTTC. Translated, it gives CASSQDSGTENYNEQFF.

This clone has a handful of counts. The same CDR3 can be traced to other DNA sequences in this sample. The V and J genes are TRBV7-2 and TRBJ1-5, with 7 bases identical to TRBD1. In germline, CDR1 is SGHTA, CDR2 FQGNSA. The CDR3 covers 14 residues. The V and J ends lost 4 bases and 2 bases, in that order; junction bases with no gene match: 2. The CDR3 here is CASSSGQGNQPQHF. As DNA, the CDR3 is TGTGCCAGCAGCTCCGGACAGGGCAATCAGCCCCAGCATTTT. Supplemented by reference TRBV7-2 and TRBJ1-5, the full variable domain reads GAGVSQSPSNKVTEKGKDVELRCDPISGHTALYWYRQSLGQGLEFLIYFQGNSAPDKSGLPSDRFSAERTGGSVSTLTIQRTQQEDSAVYLCASSSGQGNQPQHFGDGTRLSIL.

This sequence joins TRBV5-8 and TRBJ2-7; D is unresolved. The ends were cut back, 0 bases at V and 1 base at J, with 8 bases in the middle. The CDR3 totals 14 residues. Looked up from germline, CDR1 is SGHTS and CDR2 is YDEGEE. In DNA, the CDR3 is TGTGCCAGCAGCTTGGTGGCAGTGTCCTACGAGCAGTACTTC. Protein: CASSLVAVSYEQYF.

The genes are TRBV10-3 and TRBJ2-3; D may be TRBD2 (6 bases). The V and J ends lost 10 bases and 0 bases respectively, with 14 bases between them. Per the germline V gene, CDR1 is ENHRY and CDR2 is SYGVKD. This CDR3 is 14 amino acids long. The CDR3 nucleotides are TGTGCCACCATTGCGGGGACTAGCACAGATACGCAGTATTTT. Amino acids: CATIAGTSTDTQYF.

Only a few counts were recorded for this clone. The J gene is TRBJ2-1, the V gene TRBV19, with D possibly being TRBD2 (6 bases). Trimming pared 3 bases from V and 0 bases from J, leaving 12 bases between. The germline V gene has CDR1 LNHDA and CDR2 SQIVND (reference sequence). The CDR3 is 16 residues long. CDR3 DNA: TGTGCCAGTAGTATCGTGGACTACTACTCCTACAATGAGCAGTTCTTC. It codes for CASSIVDYYSYNEQFF. Full variable domain (outside the CDR3, taken from reference TRBV19 and TRBJ2-1): DGGITQSPKYLFRKEGQNVTLSCEQNLNHDAMYWYRQDPGQGLRLIYYSQIVNDFQKGDIAEGYSVSREKKESFPLTVTSAQKNPTAFYLCASSIVDYYSYNEQFFGPGTRLTVL.

This chain uses TRBV4-1 with TRBJ2-7; no reliable D call. Per the germline V gene, CDR1 is MGHRA and CDR2 is YSYEKL. The CDR3 length is 14 residues. V lost 0 bases and J 7 bases, leaving 13 bases between the germline ends. For the CDR3, the DNA is TGCGCCAGCAGCCAAGATCCCGGGTGGTTTGAGCAGTACTTC. This translates into CASSQDPGWFEQYF.

The chain links TRBV23-1 to TRBJ1-5; no clear D gene. TRBV23-1 is an open reading frame, and its role is uncertain. The length of the CDR3 is 15 residues. Trimming stripped 0 bases from V and 4 bases from J, with 10 bases between. The CDR3, as DNA: TGCGCCAGCAGTCAATCCATCAGGAGAAATCAGCCCCAGCATTTT. Its protein product is CASSQSIRRNQPQHF.

V is TRBV19 and J is TRBJ2-1; TRBD1 agrees at 7 bases. The CDR3 length is 15 residues. With 1 base clipped from V and 4 bases from J, the junction kept 4 bases outside the gene matches. Germline V gene data show CDR1 as LNHDA and CDR2 as SQIVND (reference sequence). The CDR3 nucleotides read TGTGCCAGTAGTATAGGACAGGGAACGTACAATGAGCAGTTCTTC. Protein product: CASSIGQGTYNEQFF.

This clone was seen a handful of times. The same CDR3 is also encoded by other DNA sequences in this sample. The chain joins TRBV4-3 to TRBJ2-1; D may be TRBD2 (6 bases). The CDR3 loop spans 11 amino acids. Trimming shortened V by 3 bases and J by 10 bases, and 7 bases separated the two germline ends. Germline CDR1 and CDR2: LGHNA and YSLEER. CDR3 region: CASSQGGEQFF. The CDR3, as DNA: TGCGCCAGCAGCCAGGGGGGAGAGCAGTTCTTC.

This clone turned up a few times. Here the CDR3 reads CSVKGRDRGSYNEQFF. CDR3 nucleotides: TGCAGCGTTAAAGGGAGGGACAGGGGGTCATACAATGAGCAGTTCTTC. The gene calls are TRBV29-1 and TRBJ2-1, with TRBD1 matching over 11 bases. The germline V gene encodes CDR1 SQVTM and CDR2 ANQGSEA. The CDR3 has 16 amino acids. With 5 bases clipped from V and 4 bases from J, the junction kept 10 bases outside the gene matches.

The chain has TRBV7-8 and TRBJ2-3, with 12 bases that match TRBD2. The germline V gene has CDR1 SGHVS and CDR2 FQNEAQ. Trimming took 1 base from V and 1 from J; bases not matched to a gene: 15. The CDR3 extends over 21 amino acids. The CDR3 spells CASSLGRLAGVIGDGTDTQYF. The CDR3, as DNA: TGTGCCAGCAGCTTAGGTCGACTAGCGGGAGTTATTGGGGACGGCACAGATACGCAGTATTTT.

This sequence joins TRBV7-2 and TRBJ2-1, with 8 bases fitting TRBD2. The V and J ends lost 5 bases and 3 bases, in that order; junction bases with no gene match: 12. The CDR3 has 17 amino acids. Germline CDR1 reads SGHTA; CDR2 reads FQGNSA. This CDR3 is CASSRLTTSGNYNEQFF. In DNA form, the CDR3 reads TGTGCCAGCAGCCGCCTCACCACTAGCGGCAACTACAATGAGCAGTTCTTC. The entire variable domain, with the rest obtained from reference TRBV7-2 and TRBJ2-1, is as follows: GAGVSQSPSNKVTEKGKDVELRCDPISGHTALYWYRQSLGQGLEFLIYFQGNSAPDKSGLPSDRFSAERTGGSVSTLTIQRTQQEDSAVYLCASSRLTTSGNYNEQFFGPGTRLTVL.

This clone was picked up a small number of times. Other DNA sequences within the sample encode an identical CDR3. V usage is TRBV6-5 and J usage is TRBJ2-7, with TRBD2 as a possible D gene (6 bases). Germline assignment: CDR1 MNHEY and CDR2 SVGAGI. This CDR3 has 14 amino acids. Trimming pared 2 bases from V and 2 bases from J, leaving 10 bases between. The CDR3 is CASSYGGTAYEQYF. The CDR3 region has the DNA TGTGCCAGCAGTTACGGCGGGACCGCCTACGAGCAGTACTTC.

This clone was seen a few times. This sequence joins TRBV19 and TRBJ2-7, with D possibly TRBD1 on 7 matching bases. Trimming left V 3 bases short and J 5 bases short, with 23 bases between. Germline values: CDR1 LNHDA, CDR2 SQIVND (reference sequence). The CDR3 length is 17 residues. CDR3 amino acids: CASSIGRGQRLHHEQYF. CDR3 nucleotide sequence: TGTGCCAGTAGTATCGGGCGGGGACAGCGCCTCCACCACGAGCAGTACTTC.

This clone was seen a handful of times. The genes are TRBV7-2 and TRBJ2-2; D uncertain. Trimming removed 3 bases from V and 5 bases from J, with 4 bases in between. Per the germline V gene, CDR1 is SGHTA and CDR2 is FQGNSA. This CDR3 has 12 residues. The CDR3 region is CASSFITGELFF. CDR3 nucleotides: TGTGCCAGCAGCTTTATAACCGGGGAGCTGTTTTTT. Full variable domain (missing parts from reference TRBV7-2 and TRBJ2-2): GAGVSQSPSNKVTEKGKDVELRCDPISGHTALYWYRQSLGQGLEFLIYFQGNSAPDKSGLPSDRFSAERTGGSVSTLTIQRTQQEDSAVYLCASSFITGELFFGEGSRLTVL.

In this sample, this clone turned up a few times. The rearrangement links TRBV6-5 to TRBJ1-1, with a tentative D call TRBD1 (5 bases). The CDR3 has 13 residues. V shed 6 bases and J shed 2 bases, with 10 bases lying between them. Germline-derived CDR1 and CDR2 are MNHEY and SVGAGI. CDR3 amino acids: CASSTGGNTEAFF. The CDR3 DNA follows: TGTGCCAGCAGCACTGGGGGTAACACTGAAGCTTTCTTT.

This clone was seen a handful of times. This chain joins TRBV4-2 and TRBJ2-1; D not resolved. V was cut by 1 base and J by 8 bases, with 6 bases left in between. The CDR3 extends over 12 amino acids. CDR1 is LGHNA, CDR2 YNFKEQ, per germline. The CDR3 DNA reads as TGTGCCAGCAGCCAAGGGGGATATGAGCAGTTCTTC. Translation gives CASSQGGYEQFF.

The J gene is TRBJ2-4, the V gene TRBV9, with D maybe TRBD1 (6 bases). V shed 4 bases and J shed 5 bases, with 13 bases lying between them. Germline CDR1 is SGDLS and CDR2 is YYNGEE. CDR3 length equals 14 residues. For the CDR3, the DNA is TGTGCCAGCAGCCCCTCAGGGGTGGAAAACATTCAGTACTTC. Amino acid sequence: CASSPSGVENIQYF.

Only a few counts were recorded for this clone. Other DNA sequences from this sample encode an identical CDR3 as well. This chain joins TRBV27 and TRBJ2-7; D is perhaps TRBD2 (6 bases). Germline V gene lookup returns CDR1 MNHEY and CDR2 SMNVEV (reference sequence). V was pared by 4 bases and J by 4 bases, with 8 bases between. This CDR3 comprises 12 residues. CDR3 bases: TGTGCCAGCAGTTCCCGGGGGTACGAGCAGTACTTC. As protein: CASSSRGYEQYF.

This clone appeared a few times. In nucleotides, the CDR3 is TGTGCCAGCAGCTTACAACAGCGATTACAAGAGACCCAGTACTTC. Protein: CASSLQQRLQETQYF. The V gene is TRBV7-2, the J gene TRBJ2-5; D is unresolved. CDR3 length: 15 amino acids. Germline V gene sequence: CDR1 SGHTA, CDR2 FQGNSA. V lost 2 bases to trimming and J lost 2 bases, with 12 bases between them. Based on the CDR3 plus reference TRBV7-2 and TRBJ2-5, the full variable domain is GAGVSQSPSNKVTEKGKDVELRCDPISGHTALYWYRQSLGQGLEFLIYFQGNSAPDKSGLPSDRFSAERTGGSVSTLTIQRTQQEDSAVYLCASSLQQRLQETQYFGPGTRLLVL.

This clone was observed a few times. The chain links TRBV7-9 to TRBJ2-1; 10 nucleotides align to TRBD1. The germline V gene has CDR1 SEHNR and CDR2 FQNEAQ (reference sequence). This CDR3 region has 16 residues. V shed 5 bases and J 1 base; nucleotides not matched to a gene: 5. In nucleotides, the CDR3 is TGTGCCAGCAGCCATCCGGGACAGGGGTCCTACAATGAGCAGTTCTTC. Translation: CASSHPGQGSYNEQFF.

This clone was recorded at least ten times. The chain links TRBV14 to TRBJ2-1, with TRBD2 matching over 15 bases. The germline V gene has CDR1 SGHDN and CDR2 FVKESK. CDR3 size: 17 residues. J lost 5 bases, V lost 4 bases, and 6 bases had no gene match. DNA for the CDR3: TGTGCCAGCAGCCCTTGGACTAGCGGGAGGGAGGACAATGAGCAGTTCTTC. This sequence encodes CASSPWTSGREDNEQFF.

This clone was counted a few times. V and J are TRBV14 and TRBJ2-7; maybe TRBD2 (6 bases). The germline CDR1 and CDR2 sequences are SGHDN and FVKESK. The V and J ends lost 2 bases and 2 bases respectively, with 13 bases between them. The CDR3 is made up of 15 amino acids. The CDR3 loop is CASSQNRWGAYEQYF. The CDR3 nucleotides read TGTGCCAGCAGCCAAAACAGGTGGGGGGCCTACGAGCAGTACTTC.

This sequence joins TRBV6-5 and TRBJ2-7; D is undetermined. The CDR3 has 15 residues. The V end was cut by 0 bases, the J end by 2 bases, with 11 bases between. Per the germline V gene, CDR1 is MNHEY and CDR2 is SVGAGI. For the CDR3, the DNA is TGTGCCAGCAGTTACTCGAGGCAACAACCCTACGAGCAGTACTTC. This gives the protein CASSYSRQQPYEQYF.

The chain combines TRBV5-6 with TRBJ2-3; D not certain. CDR1 and CDR2 from the germline V gene are SGHDT and YYEEEE. CDR3 length: 14 residues. V lost 1 base and J 2 bases, leaving 8 bases between the germline ends. The CDR3 loop reads CASSLWRTTDTQYF. The CDR3 DNA is TGTGCCAGCAGCTTGTGGAGAACCACAGATACGCAGTATTTT.